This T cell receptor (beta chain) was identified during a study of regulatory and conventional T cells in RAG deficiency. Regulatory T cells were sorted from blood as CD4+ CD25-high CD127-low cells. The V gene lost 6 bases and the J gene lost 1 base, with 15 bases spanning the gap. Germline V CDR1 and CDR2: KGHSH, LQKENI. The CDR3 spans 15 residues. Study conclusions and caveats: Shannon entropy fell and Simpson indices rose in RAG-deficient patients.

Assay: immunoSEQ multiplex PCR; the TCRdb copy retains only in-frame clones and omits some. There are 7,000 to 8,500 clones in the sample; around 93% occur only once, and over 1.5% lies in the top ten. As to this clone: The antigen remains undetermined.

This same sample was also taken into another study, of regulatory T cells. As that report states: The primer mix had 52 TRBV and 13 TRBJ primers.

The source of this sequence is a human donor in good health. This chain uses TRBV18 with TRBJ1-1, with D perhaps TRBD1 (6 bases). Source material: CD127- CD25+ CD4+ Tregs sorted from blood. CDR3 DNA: TGTGCCAGCTCGCCCGATCAGGGGAGGAACACTGAAGCTTTCTTT. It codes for CASSPDQGRNTEAFF.